The rows below give T cell receptor beta chains drawn from one sample of a study of shared clonotypes between healthy human individuals. Generated by immunoSEQ multiplex PCR, the TCRdb table keeps only in-frame clones and is missing some. The sample lists over 2,000,000 clones; over 85% were seen once. The sequencing sample was made of naive CD8+ T cells from PBMCs. These receptors were obtained from a man aged 18 to 29 in good health. Some clones in this sample may be carry-over from other donors' samples. The CDR3 runs from the conserved cysteine through the conserved F or W. The D gene is left open where the match is weak. Rows give clone size only sometimes, using once, few, many, or a class for an expanded clone.

j_call,cdr3_length,v_call,clone_size,d_call,cdr3_aa,cdr3_nt
TRBJ2-1,15,TRBV25-1,-,TRBD2,CASSPGTSVYNEQFF,TGTGCCAGCAGCCCCGGGACTAGCGTGTACAATGAGCAGTTCTTC
TRBJ2-6,16,TRBV7-9,-,-,CASVGKERTGANVLTF,TGTGCCAGCGTCGGCAAGGAGCGTACTGGGGCCAACGTCCTGACTTTC
TRBJ1-1,15,TRBV6-5,-,-,CASSYSEPGRREAFF,TGTGCCAGCAGTTACAGCGAACCGGGCAGGCGGGAAGCTTTCTTT
TRBJ1-1,13,TRBV19,-,TRBD1,CASSWQGATEAFF,TGTGCCAGTAGTTGGCAGGGGGCTACTGAAGCTTTCTTT
TRBJ1-2,15,TRBV27,-,-,CASTQRWGGPYGYTF,TGTGCCAGCACCCAAAGGTGGGGGGGGCCCTATGGCTACACCTTC
TRBJ2-2,15,TRBV15,-,TRBD2,CATSRPGLGSGELFF,TGTGCCACCAGCCGACCGGGACTAGGGTCCGGGGAGCTGTTTTTT
TRBJ2-7,13,TRBV6-1,-,-,CASSPRPGIEQYF,TGTGCCAGCAGCCCCCGCCCGGGAATCGAGCAGTACTTC
TRBJ2-1,16,TRBV5-1,-,TRBD1,CASSLTRGSSYNEQFF,TGCGCCAGCAGCTTGACCAGGGGGAGCTCCTACAATGAGCAGTTCTTC
TRBJ1-3,15,TRBV7-9,-,-,CASSFGEHSGNTIYF,TGTGCCAGCAGCTTTGGAGAGCACTCTGGAAACACCATATATTTT
TRBJ2-7,13,TRBV5-4,-,-,CASRPPGRNEQYF,TGTGCCAGCCGCCCGCCGGGTAGGAACGAGCAGTACTTC
TRBJ2-7,13,TRBV4-1,-,TRBD2,CASSLLTSGILYF,TGCGCCAGCAGCCTCCTGACTAGCGGGATTTTGTACTTC
TRBJ2-2,19,TRBV7-8,-,TRBD1,CASSRLRPNPGQGTGELFF,TGTGCCAGCAGCCGCCTACGGCCCAATCCGGGACAGGGCACCGGGGAGCTGTTTTTT
TRBJ2-7,16,TRBV4-3,-,TRBD1,CASSQGWTGRVYEQYF,TGCGCCAGCAGCCAAGGGTGGACAGGGCGGGTATACGAGCAGTACTTC
TRBJ2-3,15,TRBV5-4,-,TRBD2,CASSRAREGPDTQYF,TGTGCCAGCAGCCGAGCGCGGGAGGGCCCCGATACGCAGTATTTT
TRBJ2-3,16,TRBV4-1,-,-,CASSQALTPSTDTQYF,TGCGCCAGCAGCCAGGCACTAACGCCGAGCACAGATACGCAGTATTTT
TRBJ1-2,12,TRBV29-1,once,-,CSVAGANYGYTF,TGCAGCGTTGCAGGGGCCAACTATGGCTACACCTTC
TRBJ2-7,15,TRBV27,-,-,CASRERRAGAYEQYF,TGTGCCAGCAGGGAGCGACGGGCGGGTGCCTACGAGCAGTACTTC
TRBJ1-1,16,TRBV5-1,-,-,CASSLGITGMNTEAFF,TGCGCCAGCAGCTTGGGGATAACAGGCATGAACACTGAAGCTTTCTTT
TRBJ2-1,17,TRBV28,-,TRBD2,CASSFAPGLAGVIEQFF,TGTGCCAGCAGTTTCGCCCCGGGACTAGCGGGAGTTATTGAGCAGTTCTTC
TRBJ2-7,15,TRBV27,-,-,CASTSRVSRVGEQYF,TGTGCCAGCACCTCGAGGGTATCTAGAGTGGGCGAGCAGTACTTC
TRBJ2-7,14,TRBV28,-,TRBD1,CASRPGQGPGQQYF,TGTGCCAGCAGGCCGGGACAGGGCCCTGGGCAGCAGTACTTC
TRBJ1-1,13,TRBV7-9,few,-,CASSDSLNTEAFF,TGTGCCAGCAGCGACAGCCTGAACACTGAAGCTTTCTTT
TRBJ2-1,16,TRBV5-1,-,-,CASSLAGPPPTNEQFF,TGCGCCAGCAGCTTGGCTGGACCACCACCGACCAATGAGCAGTTCTTC
TRBJ1-2,15,TRBV19,-,TRBD1,CASSRGDSANYGYTF,TGTGCCAGTAGTAGAGGGGACAGCGCTAACTATGGCTACACCTTC
TRBJ2-1,12,TRBV13,-,-,CASSSQGDEQFF,TGTGCCAGCAGCTCCCAGGGTGATGAGCAGTTCTTC
TRBJ1-1,13,TRBV29-1,few,-,CSVEDLEAGEAFF,TGCAGCGTTGAAGATTTGGAGGCAGGCGAAGCTTTCTTT
TRBJ2-2,14,TRBV4-3,-,-,CASGGAGNTGELFF,TGCGCCAGCGGAGGGGCGGGGAACACCGGGGAGCTGTTTTTT
TRBJ2-3,16,TRBV9,-,TRBD2,CASSQMGLADTDTQYF,TGTGCCAGCAGCCAGATGGGACTAGCGGACACAGATACGCAGTATTTT
TRBJ2-3,16,TRBV27,-,-,CASSTLPAGLADTQYF,TGTGCCAGCAGTACCCTCCCGGCAGGATTGGCAGATACGCAGTATTTT
TRBJ1-2,14,TRBV9,-,TRBD1,CASSAGQGDYGYTF,TGTGCCAGCAGCGCAGGACAGGGGGACTATGGCTACACCTTC
TRBJ2-1,13,TRBV6-1,-,-,CASRYGSDNEQFF,TGTGCCAGCAGGTACGGGTCCGACAATGAGCAGTTCTTC
TRBJ2-1,15,TRBV7-9,-,TRBD1,CASSLTGGDLNEQFF,TGTGCCAGCAGCCTGACAGGGGGCGATTTGAATGAGCAGTTCTTC
TRBJ2-7,15,TRBV5-1,-,TRBD1,CASSASPTGAYEQYF,TGCGCCAGCAGCGCCTCACCGACAGGGGCCTACGAGCAGTACTTC
TRBJ1-2,15,TRBV7-9,-,-,CASRYPVSPNYGYTF,TGTGCCAGCAGATACCCCGTGAGCCCTAACTATGGCTACACCTTC
TRBJ1-1,12,TRBV7-9,-,-,CASSPANTEAFF,TGTGCCAGCAGCCCGGCGAACACTGAAGCTTTCTTT